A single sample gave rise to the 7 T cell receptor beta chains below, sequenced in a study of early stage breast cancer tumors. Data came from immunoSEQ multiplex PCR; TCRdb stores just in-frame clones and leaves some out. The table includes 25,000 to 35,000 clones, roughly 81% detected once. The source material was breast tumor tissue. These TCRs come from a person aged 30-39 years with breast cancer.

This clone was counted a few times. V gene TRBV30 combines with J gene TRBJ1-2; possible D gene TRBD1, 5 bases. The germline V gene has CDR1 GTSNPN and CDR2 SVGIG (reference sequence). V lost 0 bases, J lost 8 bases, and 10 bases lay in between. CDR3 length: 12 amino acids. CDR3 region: CAWSVYRQGYTF. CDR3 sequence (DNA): TGTGCCTGGAGTGTATACAGGCAAGGCTACACCTTC.

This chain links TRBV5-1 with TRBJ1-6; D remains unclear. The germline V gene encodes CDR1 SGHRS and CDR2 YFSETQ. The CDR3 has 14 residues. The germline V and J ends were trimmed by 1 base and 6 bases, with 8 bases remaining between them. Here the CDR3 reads CASSLQNFNSPLHF. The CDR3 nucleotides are TGCGCCAGCAGCTTGCAGAATTTTAATTCACCCCTCCACTTT.

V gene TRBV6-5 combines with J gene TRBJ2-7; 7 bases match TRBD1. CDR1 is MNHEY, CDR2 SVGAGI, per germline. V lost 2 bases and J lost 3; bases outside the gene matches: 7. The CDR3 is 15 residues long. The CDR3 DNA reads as TGTGCCAGCAGTTACGCCGGGACAGAGTACTACGAGCAGTACTTC. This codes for CASSYAGTEYYEQYF.

CDR3 loop: CASSYRESTNEKLFF. DNA for the CDR3: TGTGCCAGCAGTTACAGGGAATCAACTAATGAAAAACTGTTTTTT. The chain has TRBV6-5 and TRBJ1-4; D not certain. The CDR3 runs to 15 residues. Trimming pared 2 bases from V and 0 bases from J, leaving 7 bases between. The germline V gene has CDR1 MNHEY and CDR2 SVGAGI.

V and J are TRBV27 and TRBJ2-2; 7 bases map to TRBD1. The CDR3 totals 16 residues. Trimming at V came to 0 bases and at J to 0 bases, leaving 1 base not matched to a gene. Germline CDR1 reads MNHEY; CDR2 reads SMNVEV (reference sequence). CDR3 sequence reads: CASSLSGTANTGELFF. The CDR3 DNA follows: TGTGCCAGCAGTTTATCCGGGACAGCGAACACCGGGGAGCTGTTTTTT.

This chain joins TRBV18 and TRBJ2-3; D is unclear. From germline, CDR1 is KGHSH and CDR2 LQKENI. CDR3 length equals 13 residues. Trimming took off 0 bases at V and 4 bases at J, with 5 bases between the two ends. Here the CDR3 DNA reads TGTGCCAGCTCACCACCCTTCGCAGATACGCAGTATTTT. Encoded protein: CASSPPFADTQYF.

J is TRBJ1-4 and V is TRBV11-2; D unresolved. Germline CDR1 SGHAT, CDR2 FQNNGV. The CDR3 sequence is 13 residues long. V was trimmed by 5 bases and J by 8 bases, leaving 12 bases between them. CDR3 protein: CASSPRSTEKLFF. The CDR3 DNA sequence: TGTGCCAGCAGCCCCAGATCGACCGAAAAACTGTTTTTT.